The next 31 T cell receptor beta chains were all read from a single sample in a study of identifying expanded T cells in peripheral blood. The assay was immunoSEQ multiplex PCR, and TCRdb's table has in-frame clones only and misses some. This sample carries 70,000 to 100,000 clones, around 89% of them seen once, and the ten largest clones take over 15%. The sample consisted of blood. These receptors were taken from a person between 18 and 75 years old in good health.

The chain couples TRBV7-2 to TRBJ1-2, with D maybe TRBD1 (6 bases). Looked up from germline, CDR1 is SGHTA and CDR2 is FQGNSA. The CDR3 loop spans 13 amino acids. The V end lost 6 bases, the J end lost 2 bases, and 10 bases lay between the germline ends. Here the CDR3 reads CASRYTGNYGYTF. CDR3 nucleotide sequence: TGTGCCAGCAGATATACAGGGAACTATGGCTACACCTTC.

The V gene is TRBV7-9, the J gene TRBJ1-2, with 7 bases that match TRBD1. This CDR3 region has 16 residues. In germline, CDR1 is SEHNR, CDR2 FQNEAQ (reference sequence). J lost 2 bases, V lost 5 bases, and 11 bases had no gene match. This CDR3 reads CASSLGGTAENYGYTF. CDR3 DNA sequence: TGTGCCAGCAGCCTGGGTGGGACAGCTGAAAACTATGGCTACACCTTC. The full variable domain, its missing parts supplied by reference TRBV7-9 and TRBJ1-2, is DTGVSQNPRHKITKRGQNVTFRCDPISEHNRLYWYRQTLGQGPEFLTYFQNEAQLEKSRLLSDRFSAERPKGSFSTLEIQRTEQGDSAMYLCASSLGGTAENYGYTFGSGTRLTVV.

The genes are TRBV6-1 and TRBJ1-5; D not resolved. The germline V and J ends were trimmed by 3 bases and 0 bases, with 0 bases remaining between them. CDR1 is MNHNS, CDR2 SASEGT, per germline. The CDR3 runs 12 residues. DNA for the CDR3: TGTGCCAGCAGTGATAGCAATCAGCCCCAGCATTTT. Amino acid sequence: CASSDSNQPQHF.

This CDR3 reads CASSLDGRARNIQYF. The CDR3 region has the DNA TGTGCCAGCAGCTTAGATGGCAGGGCAAGGAACATTCAGTACTTC. V gene TRBV7-2 combines with J gene TRBJ2-4, with D possibly being TRBD1 (5 bases). Germline values: CDR1 SGHTA, CDR2 FQGNSA. V lost 1 base to trimming and J lost 7 bases, with 14 bases between them. The CDR3 covers 15 residues.

This sequence joins TRBV19 and TRBJ2-7; D may be TRBD1 (7 bases). The germline V gene has CDR1 LNHDA and CDR2 SQIVND (reference sequence). The CDR3 length is 13 residues. The V end lost 5 bases, the J end lost 8 bases, and 16 bases lay between the germline ends. The DNA for the CDR3 is TGTGCCAGTAGTGCCTTCCAGGGGGGTCAGCAGTACTTC. It translates to CASSAFQGGQQYF.

The chain joins TRBV11-2 to TRBJ2-7, with TRBD1 matching 7 bases. CDR3 size: 12 residues. V dropped 5 bases and J dropped 5; count of bases not matched to a gene: 3. CDR1 and CDR2 (germline): SGHAT, FQNNGV. CDR3 sequence (DNA): TGTGCCAGCAGCCAGACAGGGAACGAGCAGTACTTC. This sequence encodes CASSQTGNEQYF.

This chain uses TRBV30 with TRBJ2-7; a possible D gene is TRBD2 (6 bases). The V and J ends lost 1 base and 8 bases respectively, with 24 bases between them. Germline values: CDR1 GTSNPN, CDR2 SVGIG (reference sequence). The CDR3 runs 16 residues. The CDR3 sequence: CAWSAIGTATPAKQYF. The DNA for the CDR3 is TGTGCCTGGAGTGCCATTGGGACTGCCACCCCTGCCAAGCAGTACTTC.

V usage is TRBV10-2 and J usage is TRBJ2-1, with unresolved D. Germline V gene lookup returns CDR1 WSHSY and CDR2 SAAADI. V was pared by 6 bases and J by 10 bases, with 13 bases between. This CDR3 is 12 amino acids long. CDR3 residues: CASSAFGQEQFF. CDR3 sequence (DNA): TGCGCCAGCAGCGCTTTCGGCCAGGAGCAGTTCTTC.

The chain combines TRBV19 with TRBJ1-5, with D hard to call. V lost 1 base and J lost 0, with 13 bases in between. Germline V gene lookup returns CDR1 LNHDA and CDR2 SQIVND (reference sequence). This CDR3 contains 17 residues. CDR3 in DNA: TGTGCCAGTAGTATAGGAGGAGGGAGAGGTAGCAATCAGCCCCAGCATTTT. Amino acids: CASSIGGGRGSNQPQHF.

The chain couples TRBV2 to TRBJ1-1; no reliable D call. The CDR3 extends over 13 amino acids. Trimming removed 10 bases from V and 6 bases from J, with 18 bases in between. Germline V gene sequence: CDR1 SNHLY, CDR2 FYNNEI. The CDR3 DNA reads as TGTGCCACCTGGACCTGGCCAGAGGCTGAAGCTTTCTTT. This gives the protein CATWTWPEAEAFF.

This chain connects TRBV19 to TRBJ1-2; D gene uncertain. The V gene's germline CDR1 is LNHDA and CDR2 SQIVND (reference sequence). Trimming pared 6 bases from V and 3 bases from J, leaving 17 bases between. The CDR3 is made up of 15 amino acids. CDR3 sequence (DNA): TGTGCCAGTAGGGGCCGCCGAGCCGAAGACTATGGCTACACCTTC. It codes for CASRGRRAEDYGYTF.

The chain carries TRBV5-8 and TRBJ2-1; TRBD1 or TRBD2 may be the D gene (5 bases each). Trimming shortened V by 2 bases and J by 3 bases, and 21 bases separated the two germline ends. The CDR3 has 18 residues. Germline-derived CDR1 and CDR2 are SGHTS and YDEGEE. CDR3 protein: CASSLAPREMPYYNEQFF. The CDR3 DNA follows: TGTGCCAGCAGCTTAGCCCCCAGGGAGATGCCCTACTACAATGAGCAGTTCTTC.

V is TRBV5-4 and J is TRBJ1-1, with 7 bases aligning to TRBD1. The V gene's germline CDR1 is SGHNT and CDR2 YYREEE (reference sequence). The CDR3 covers 15 residues. V lost 3 bases to trimming and J lost 4 bases; unmatched junction nucleotides: 9. CDR3 residues: CASSYGQAQGTEAFF. The CDR3, as DNA: TGTGCCAGCAGCTACGGACAGGCCCAGGGCACTGAAGCTTTCTTT.

This chain joins TRBV5-4 and TRBJ2-7, with 10 bases aligning to TRBD2. CDR3 size: 14 residues. CDR1 SGHNT and CDR2 YYREEE come from the germline V gene (reference sequence). The J segment lost 5 bases and the V segment lost 2 bases, leaving 4 bases of the junction unmatched. DNA of the CDR3: TGTGCCAGCAGCTTAAATCTAGCGGGGGACGAGCAGTACTTC. Translation: CASSLNLAGDEQYF.

The V and J genes are TRBV2 and TRBJ2-3; D is ambiguous. V was cut by 9 bases and J by 1 base, with 8 bases left in between. Germline CDR1 reads SNHLY; CDR2 reads FYNNEI. The CDR3 spans 12 residues. The CDR3 protein is CASPSGTDTQYF. CDR3 sequence (DNA): TGTGCCAGTCCCTCTGGCACAGATACGCAGTATTTT.

This chain connects TRBV5-1 to TRBJ1-6, with D hard to call. The CDR3 extends over 15 amino acids. The ends were cut back, 2 bases at V and 7 bases at J, with 13 bases in the middle. Looked up from germline, CDR1 is SGHRS and CDR2 is YFSETQ. CDR3 amino acids: CASSFALLQNSPLHF. CDR3 sequence (DNA): TGCGCCAGCAGCTTCGCCCTGTTACAGAATTCACCCCTCCACTTT.

This sequence joins TRBV10-3 and TRBJ1-2; TRBD1 is a possible D gene (5 bases). The CDR3 runs to 13 residues. Germline CDR1 and CDR2: ENHRY and SYGVKD. V was trimmed by 2 bases and J by 6 bases, leaving 10 bases between them. Here the CDR3 reads CAISETGGNGYTF. The CDR3 nucleotides read TGTGCCATCAGTGAGACAGGCGGTAATGGCTACACCTTC.

The CDR3 here is CASTDRGAGGSGNTIYF. The CDR3 bases are TGCGCCAGCACCGACCGGGGGGCAGGGGGCTCTGGAAACACCATATATTTT. The chain employs TRBV10-2 and TRBJ1-3; 7 positions agree with TRBD1. Germline V gives CDR1 WSHSY, CDR2 SAAADI. V trimming: 7 bases; J trimming: 0 bases; junction bases outside the gene matches: 12. CDR3 length: 17 residues.

V and J are TRBV2 and TRBJ2-5, with 9 bases fitting TRBD2. Germline V gene data show CDR1 as SNHLY and CDR2 as FYNNEI. Losses at the gene ends were 4 bases for V and 2 bases for J; bases not matched to a gene: 8. The CDR3 is 16 residues long. CDR3 sequence (DNA): TGTGCCAGCAGTGCCAGGACTAGCGTAGGTCAAGAGACCCAGTACTTC. This translates into CASSARTSVGQETQYF. Variable domain in full (rest from reference TRBV2 and TRBJ2-5): EPEVTQTPSHQVTQMGQEVILRCVPISNHLYFYWYRQILGQKVEFLVSFYNNEISEKSEIFDDQFSVERPDGSNFTLKIRSTKLEDSAMYFCASSARTSVGQETQYFGPGTRLLVL.

This rearrangement joins TRBV5-4 to TRBJ2-2, with D perhaps matching TRBD2 (5 bases). In germline, CDR1 is SGHNT, CDR2 YYREEE (reference sequence). The V end was cut by 1 base, the J end by 0 bases, with 7 bases between. This CDR3 comprises 15 residues. The DNA for the CDR3 is TGTGCCAGCAGCTTGATGACTACGAACACCGGGGAGCTGTTTTTT. It specifies CASSLMTTNTGELFF.

The genes are TRBV5-1 and TRBJ2-2; 8 nucleotides line up with TRBD2. Germline CDR1 and CDR2: SGHRS and YFSETQ. V lost 0 bases to trimming and J lost 3 bases; unmatched junction nucleotides: 10. This CDR3 is built from 18 residues. The CDR3 spells CASSLALRTSTYTGELFF. As DNA, the CDR3 is TGCGCCAGCAGCTTGGCCCTCAGGACTAGCACATACACCGGGGAGCTGTTTTTT. Full variable domain (rest looked up from reference TRBV5-1 and TRBJ2-2): KAGVTQTPRYLIKTRGQQVTLSCSPISGHRSVSWYQQTPGQGLQFLFEYFSETQRNKGNFPGRFSGRQFSNSRSEMNVSTLELGDSALYLCASSLALRTSTYTGELFFGEGSRLTVL.

This clone was counted between two and nine times. The chain carries TRBV7-9 and TRBJ1-2; D is undetermined. The CDR3 totals 16 residues. V shed 5 bases and J shed 4 bases, with 20 bases lying between them. CDR1 is SEHNR and CDR2 is FQNEAQ in the germline V gene (reference sequence). As DNA, the CDR3 is TGTGCCAGCAGCCATAGCTTGGATGTGGGTGGCTATGGCTACACCTTC. The encoded protein is CASSHSLDVGGYGYTF. Together with reference TRBV7-9 and TRBJ1-2, the CDR3 gives the full variable domain: DTGVSQNPRHKITKRGQNVTFRCDPISEHNRLYWYRQTLGQGPEFLTYFQNEAQLEKSRLLSDRFSAERPKGSFSTLEIQRTEQGDSAMYLCASSHSLDVGGYGYTFGSGTRLTVV.

This clone occurred once. V and J are TRBV11-2 and TRBJ2-7, with D unclear. This CDR3 region has 14 residues. Trimming took off 0 bases at V and 0 bases at J, with 6 bases between the two ends. Germline CDR1 reads SGHAT; CDR2 reads FQNNGV. The chain's CDR3 is CASSLDRSSYEQYF. The CDR3 nucleotides read TGTGCCAGCAGCTTAGATAGAAGCTCCTACGAGCAGTACTTC.

This clone appeared once. This rearrangement joins TRBV6-5 to TRBJ1-2; possible D gene TRBD1, 5 bases. Germline V lookup: CDR1 MNHEY, CDR2 SVGAGI. There are 16 residues in the CDR3. Trimming removed 4 bases at V and 7 bases at J, with 22 bases between. The CDR3 DNA reads TGTGCCAGCAGTTCAGTCGCTTCAGGGAGACTAAGTGGCTACACCTTC. Translated: CASSSVASGRLSGYTF.

The chain links TRBV2 to TRBJ2-7; TRBD1 aligns across 9 bases. In germline, CDR1 is SNHLY, CDR2 FYNNEI. The CDR3 spans 15 residues. Losses at the gene ends were 4 bases for V and 4 bases for J; bases not matched to a gene: 8. The CDR3 loop reads CASSGRDRDGYEQYF. The CDR3 DNA reads TGTGCCAGCAGTGGCCGGGACAGGGATGGGTACGAGCAGTACTTC.

The V gene is TRBV7-8, the J gene TRBJ1-3; D gene ambiguous. This CDR3 comprises 16 residues. Germline V gene lookup returns CDR1 SGHVS and CDR2 FQNEAQ. Trimming removed 1 base from V and 0 bases from J, with 10 bases in between. In nucleotides, the CDR3 is TGTGCCAGCAGCTTAGGACGGCAGAGCTCTGGAAACACCATATATTTT. Translation: CASSLGRQSSGNTIYF.

The J gene is TRBJ2-7, the V gene TRBV4-3, with 7 bases aligning to TRBD1. The length of the CDR3 is 14 residues. Trimming took 5 bases from V and 3 from J; bases not matched to a gene: 7. CDR1 and CDR2 from the germline V gene are LGHNA and YSLEER. The CDR3 coding sequence is TGCGCCAGCAGCTCCGGACAGGTAGGCTACGAGCAGTACTTC. Protein sequence: CASSSGQVGYEQYF.

The rearrangement uses TRBV5-1 and TRBJ2-5, with D perhaps TRBD1 (6 bases). Germline values: CDR1 SGHRS, CDR2 YFSETQ. The CDR3 covers 15 residues. The V end was cut by 1 base, the J end by 5 bases, with 15 bases between. The CDR3 bases are TGCGCCAGCAGCTTGTATTCGGGACAAGGGGAGACCCAGTACTTC. As protein: CASSLYSGQGETQYF.

The V and J genes are TRBV12-5 and TRBJ1-1, with D perhaps TRBD1 (6 bases). In germline, CDR1 is LGHNT, CDR2 FRNRAP. CDR3 length: 14 residues. Trimming removed 6 bases at V and 1 base at J, with 12 bases between. The CDR3 region is CASGRRGPNTEAFF. The CDR3 nucleotides read TGTGCTAGTGGCCGCCGGGGGCCGAACACTGAAGCTTTCTTT.

The genes are TRBV7-8 and TRBJ1-5; the D is unclear. Trimming removed 1 base at V and 0 bases at J, with 13 bases between. The CDR3 is 17 amino acids. From germline, CDR1 is SGHVS and CDR2 FQNEAQ. CDR3 nucleotides: TGTGCCAGCAGCTTAGGAGGATACCGTTATAGCAATCAGCCCCAGCATTTT. Translated: CASSLGGYRYSNQPQHF. The full variable domain, with the rest looked up from reference TRBV7-8 and TRBJ1-5, is GAGVSQSPRYKVAKRGQDVALRCDPISGHVSLFWYQQALGQGPEFLTYFQNEAQLDKSGLPSDRFFAERPEGSVSTLKIQRTQQEDSAVYLCASSLGGYRYSNQPQHFGDGTRLSIL.

V is TRBV2 and J is TRBJ2-4; 9 bases match TRBD1. The germline V gene has CDR1 SNHLY and CDR2 FYNNEI. The CDR3 is 14 amino acids. V shed 4 bases, J shed 7 bases, and the junction held 5 bases outside the gene matches. The CDR3 coding sequence is TGTGCCAGCAGTGGCCTCGACAGGGGGAACATTCAGTACTTC. Its translation: CASSGLDRGNIQYF.